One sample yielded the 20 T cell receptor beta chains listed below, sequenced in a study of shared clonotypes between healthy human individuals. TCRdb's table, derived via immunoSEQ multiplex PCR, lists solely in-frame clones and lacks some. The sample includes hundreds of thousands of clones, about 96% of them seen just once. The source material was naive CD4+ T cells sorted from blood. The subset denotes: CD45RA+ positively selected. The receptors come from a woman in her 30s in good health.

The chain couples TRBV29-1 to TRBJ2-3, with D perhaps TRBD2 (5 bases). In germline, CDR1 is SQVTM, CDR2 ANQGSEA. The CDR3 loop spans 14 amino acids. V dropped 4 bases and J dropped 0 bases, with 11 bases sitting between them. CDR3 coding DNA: TGCAGCGTTGCCAGCGGAGCCAGCACAGATACGCAGTATTTT. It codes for CSVASGASTDTQYF.

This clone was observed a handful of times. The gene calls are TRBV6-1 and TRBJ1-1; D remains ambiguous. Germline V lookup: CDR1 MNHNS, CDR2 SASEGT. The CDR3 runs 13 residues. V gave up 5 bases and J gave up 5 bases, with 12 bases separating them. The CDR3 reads CASSLTMVTEAFF. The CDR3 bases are TGTGCCAGCAGTCTTACGATGGTTACTGAAGCTTTCTTT.

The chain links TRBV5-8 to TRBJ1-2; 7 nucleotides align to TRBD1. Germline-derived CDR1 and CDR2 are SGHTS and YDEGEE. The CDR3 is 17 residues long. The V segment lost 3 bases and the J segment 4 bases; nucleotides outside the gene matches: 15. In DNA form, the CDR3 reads TGTGCCAGCAGCTCAACAGGGGCCCCACGGGCGGCCTATGGCTACACCTTC. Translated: CASSSTGAPRAAYGYTF.

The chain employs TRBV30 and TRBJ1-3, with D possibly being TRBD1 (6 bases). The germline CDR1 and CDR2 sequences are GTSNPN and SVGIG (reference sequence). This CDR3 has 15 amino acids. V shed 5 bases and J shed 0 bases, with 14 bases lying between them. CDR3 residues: CAWEGGPYSGNTIYF. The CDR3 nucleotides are TGTGCCTGGGAGGGGGGCCCCTACTCTGGAAACACCATATATTTT.

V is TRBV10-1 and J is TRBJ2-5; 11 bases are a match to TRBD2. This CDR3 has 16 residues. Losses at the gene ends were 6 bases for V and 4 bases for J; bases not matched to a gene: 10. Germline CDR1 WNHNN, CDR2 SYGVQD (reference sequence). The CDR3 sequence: CASSAATSGIGETQYF. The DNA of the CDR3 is TGCGCCAGCAGCGCGGCGACTAGCGGGATTGGAGAGACCCAGTACTTC.

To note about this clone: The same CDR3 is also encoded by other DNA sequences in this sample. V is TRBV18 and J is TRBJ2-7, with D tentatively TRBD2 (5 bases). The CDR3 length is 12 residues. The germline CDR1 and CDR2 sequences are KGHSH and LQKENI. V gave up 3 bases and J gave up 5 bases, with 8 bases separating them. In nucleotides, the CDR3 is TGTGCCAGCTCACCGACCGGGGACGAGCAGTACTTC. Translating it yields CASSPTGDEQYF.

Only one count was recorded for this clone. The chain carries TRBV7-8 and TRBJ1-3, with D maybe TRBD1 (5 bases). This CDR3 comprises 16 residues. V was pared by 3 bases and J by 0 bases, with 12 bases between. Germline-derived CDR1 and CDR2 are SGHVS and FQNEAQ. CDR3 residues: CASSLRGGNSGNTIYF. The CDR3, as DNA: TGTGCCAGCAGCTTGCGGGGGGGGAACTCTGGAAACACCATATATTTT.

This CDR3 is CASSLDQQPQHF. CDR3 nucleotides: TGTGCCAGCAGTTTGGATCAGCAGCCCCAGCATTTT. This sequence joins TRBV28 and TRBJ1-5; D unresolved. The V and J ends lost 3 bases and 7 bases respectively, with 7 bases between them. This CDR3 has 12 amino acids. Germline assignment: CDR1 MDHEN and CDR2 SYDVKM.

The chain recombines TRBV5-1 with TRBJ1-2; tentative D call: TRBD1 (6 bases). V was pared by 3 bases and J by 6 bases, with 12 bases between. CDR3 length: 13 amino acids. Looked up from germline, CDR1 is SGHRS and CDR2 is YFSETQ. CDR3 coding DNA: TGCGCCAGCAGCTCACAGGGTTTCGATGGCTACACCTTC. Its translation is CASSSQGFDGYTF.

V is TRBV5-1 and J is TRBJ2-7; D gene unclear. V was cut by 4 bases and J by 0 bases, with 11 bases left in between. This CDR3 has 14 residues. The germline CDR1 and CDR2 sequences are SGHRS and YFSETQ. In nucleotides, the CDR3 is TGCGCCAGCAGCCCGTTCGTTAGCTCCTACGAGCAGTACTTC. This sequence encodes CASSPFVSSYEQYF.

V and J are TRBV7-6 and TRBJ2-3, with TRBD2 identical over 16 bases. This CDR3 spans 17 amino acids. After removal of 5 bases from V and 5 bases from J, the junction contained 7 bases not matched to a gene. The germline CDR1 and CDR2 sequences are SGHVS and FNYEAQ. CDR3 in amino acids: CASSPGLAGGPEDTQYF. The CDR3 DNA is TGTGCCAGCAGCCCGGGACTAGCGGGAGGGCCGGAAGATACGCAGTATTTT.

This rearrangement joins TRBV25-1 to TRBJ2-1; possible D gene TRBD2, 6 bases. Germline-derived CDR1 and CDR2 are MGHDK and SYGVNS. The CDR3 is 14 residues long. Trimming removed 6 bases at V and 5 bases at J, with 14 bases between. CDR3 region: CASRGGIYHNEQFF. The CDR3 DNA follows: TGTGCCAGCAGAGGCGGGATTTATCACAATGAGCAGTTCTTC. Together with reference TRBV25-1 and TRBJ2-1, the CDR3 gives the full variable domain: EADIYQTPRYLVIGTGKKITLECSQTMGHDKMYWYQQDPGMELHLIHYSYGVNSTEKGDLSSESTVSRIRTEHFPLTLESARPSHTSQYLCASRGGIYHNEQFFGPGTRLTVL.

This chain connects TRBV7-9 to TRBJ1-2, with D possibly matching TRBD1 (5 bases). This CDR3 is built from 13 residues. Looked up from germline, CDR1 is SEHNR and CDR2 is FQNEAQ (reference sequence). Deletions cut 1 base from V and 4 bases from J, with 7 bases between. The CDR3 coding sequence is TGTGCCAGCAGCTTAGGGGACCTCTATGGCTACACCTTC. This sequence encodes CASSLGDLYGYTF. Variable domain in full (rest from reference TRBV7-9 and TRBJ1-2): DTGVSQNPRHKITKRGQNVTFRCDPISEHNRLYWYRQTLGQGPEFLTYFQNEAQLEKSRLLSDRFSAERPKGSFSTLEIQRTEQGDSAMYLCASSLGDLYGYTFGSGTRLTVV.

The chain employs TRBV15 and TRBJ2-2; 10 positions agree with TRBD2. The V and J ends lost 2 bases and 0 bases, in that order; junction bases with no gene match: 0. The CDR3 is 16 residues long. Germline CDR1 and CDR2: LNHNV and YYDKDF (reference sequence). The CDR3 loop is CATSRLAGANTGELFF. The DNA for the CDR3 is TGTGCCACCAGCAGACTAGCGGGAGCGAACACCGGGGAGCTGTTTTTT.

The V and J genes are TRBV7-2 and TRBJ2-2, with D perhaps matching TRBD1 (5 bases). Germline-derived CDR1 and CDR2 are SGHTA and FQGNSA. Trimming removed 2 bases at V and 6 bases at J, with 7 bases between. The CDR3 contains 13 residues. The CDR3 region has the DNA TGTGCCAGCAGCTTACCAGGGTCCGGGGAGCTGTTTTTT. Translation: CASSLPGSGELFF. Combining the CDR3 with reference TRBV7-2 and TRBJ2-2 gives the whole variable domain GAGVSQSPSNKVTEKGKDVELRCDPISGHTALYWYRQSLGQGLEFLIYFQGNSAPDKSGLPSDRFSAERTGGSVSTLTIQRTQQEDSAVYLCASSLPGSGELFFGEGSRLTVL.

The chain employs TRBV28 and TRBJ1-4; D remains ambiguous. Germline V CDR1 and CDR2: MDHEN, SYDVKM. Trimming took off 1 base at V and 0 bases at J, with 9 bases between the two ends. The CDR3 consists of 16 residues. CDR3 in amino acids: CASSLFVVPTNEKLFF. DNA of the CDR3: TGTGCCAGCAGTTTATTCGTCGTACCAACTAATGAAAAACTGTTTTTT.

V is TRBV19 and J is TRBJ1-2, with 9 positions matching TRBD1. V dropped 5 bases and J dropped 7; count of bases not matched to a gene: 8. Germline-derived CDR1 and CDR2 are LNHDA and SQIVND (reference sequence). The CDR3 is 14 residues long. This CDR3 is CASSAGQGPAGYTF. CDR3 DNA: TGTGCCAGTAGTGCGGGACAGGGTCCCGCTGGCTACACCTTC.

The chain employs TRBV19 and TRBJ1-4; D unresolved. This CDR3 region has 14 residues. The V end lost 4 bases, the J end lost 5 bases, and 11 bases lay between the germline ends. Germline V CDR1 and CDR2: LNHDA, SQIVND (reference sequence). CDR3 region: CASSSGRANEKLFF. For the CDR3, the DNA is TGTGCCAGTAGTAGCGGACGCGCGAATGAAAAACTGTTTTTT.

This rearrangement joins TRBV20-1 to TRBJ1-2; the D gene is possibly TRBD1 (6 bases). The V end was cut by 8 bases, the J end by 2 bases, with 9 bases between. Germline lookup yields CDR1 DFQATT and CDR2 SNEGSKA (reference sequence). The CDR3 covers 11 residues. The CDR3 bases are TGCAGTCAGGGGAACAACTATGGCTACACCTTC. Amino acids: CSQGNNYGYTF.

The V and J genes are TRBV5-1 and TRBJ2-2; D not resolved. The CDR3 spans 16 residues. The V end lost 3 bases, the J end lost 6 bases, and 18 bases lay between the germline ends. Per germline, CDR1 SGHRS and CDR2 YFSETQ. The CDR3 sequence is CASSYTKGITAGELFF. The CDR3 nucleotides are TGCGCCAGCAGCTATACAAAGGGAATTACCGCCGGGGAGCTGTTTTTT.